The clone carrying this T cell receptor beta chain was seen only a few times. Its antigen is unknown. Other DNA sequences within the sample encode an identical CDR3. Primers: 60 Vbeta forward and 13 Jbeta reverse. In the study's own analysis: In a later analysis, some 80 million unique TCR beta chains included roughly 11 million shared by two or more donors. Sequenced by immunoSEQ multiplex PCR; TCRdb stores in-frame clones only, minus some. V and J calls and clone size follow that table, whereas D and trimming were derived from the DNA. Seen here are about 69,000 clones, around 66% observed once, and the top ten hold about 15%. Trimming pared 0 bases from V and 0 bases from J, leaving 10 bases between. The CDR3 is made up of 16 amino acids. Germline V CDR1 and CDR2: SNHLY, FYNNEI. The entry originates in a study of cytomegalovirus exposure and HLA in healthy donors. Across the study: Within an early data release were around 80 million unique TCRs drawn from HLA-typed donors.

General observations from the study: Follow-up analysis later connected one missense variant in DCLRE1C with trimming of TCR beta V- and J-genes. Cytomegalovirus-associated status was assigned to more than 150 TCR beta chains.

The chain employs TRBV2 and TRBJ2-3; no definite D call. Sample: PBMCs. The TCR comes from a male donor in good health and CMV-seropositive. The CDR3 region has the DNA TGTGCCAGCAGTGAAGCGCCTTCTACTAGCACAGATACGCAGTATTTT. It yields the protein CASSEAPSTSTDTQYF.